The next 20 T cell receptor beta chains were all read from a single sample in a study of CD8 T cells in ankylosing spondylitis (dated by TCRdb to about 2017). The paper's findings and limits, for the study overall: Blood from ankylosing spondylitis patients appeared to be characterized by a TCR beta motif made up of under ten highly homologous amino acid variants.

These TCRs are of unknown antigen specificity. The protocol used for the library was 5' RACE. The sample was run on an Illumina HiSeq 2500. Starting from the raw public reads, TCRdb applied fastp trimming at Q25, assembled clones with MiXCR and retained in-frame beta chains. Each record represents a unique CDR3 protein, reported with the most common genes and DNA among its rows. The sample table holds about 220,000 distinct CDR3 sequences, of which about 7% were seen once. The top ten hold approximately 14% of the sample. Sequencing used blood, either unsorted or a sorted T cell fraction (not recorded which). The receptor set was obtained from a male donor with ankylosing spondylitis.

This clonotype was seen ten or more times. The chain recombines TRBV7-3 with TRBJ2-1, with a tentative D call TRBD1 (6 bases). Germline CDR1 is SGHTA and CDR2 is FQGTGA. With 1 base removed from V and 4 bases from J, the gap between germline ends came to 14 bases. The CDR3 contains 16 residues. The CDR3: CASSLMGDIPYNEQFF. CDR3 DNA sequence: TGTGCCAGCAGCTTAATGGGGGACATACCTTACAATGAGCAGTTCTTC.

There are many counts of this clonotype. The chain recombines TRBV11-2 with TRBJ2-7, with D tentatively TRBD1 (5 bases). Germline assignment: CDR1 SGHAT and CDR2 FQNNGV. This CDR3 has 13 amino acids. V was clipped by 5 bases and J by 3 bases, with 11 bases between them. CDR3 nucleotide sequence: TGTGCCAGCAGCCGCCAAGGGGACTACGAGCAGTACTTC. Translated: CASSRQGDYEQYF.

Only a few counts were recorded for this clonotype. The V gene is TRBV7-9, the J gene TRBJ1-5; D is unresolved. The germline V gene encodes CDR1 SEHNR and CDR2 FQNEAQ (reference sequence). V lost 5 bases and J lost 4, with 9 bases in between. The CDR3 spans 13 residues. CDR3 bases: TGTGCCAGCAGCGACGGGAAGAATCAGCCCCAGCATTTT. Amino acid sequence: CASSDGKNQPQHF.

This clonotype has just a few counts. The junction departs from the called germline gene at one end, perhaps through a read error. V is TRBV7-7 and J is TRBJ2-7, with D hard to call. Germline V gives CDR1 SSHAT, CDR2 FNYEAQ (reference sequence). The CDR3 extends over 14 amino acids. The CDR3 DNA follows: TGTGCTAGCAGCCCCCTGCCAGGTTTGTACGAGAAGTACTTC. Translation gives CASSPLPGLYEKYF.

The chain uses TRBV11-2 and TRBJ2-1, with 7 bases matching TRBD2. The CDR3 runs to 16 residues. Trimming took 1 base from V and 4 from J; bases not matched to a gene: 7. Germline loops: CDR1 SGHAT, CDR2 FQNNGV. The CDR3 region is CASSLAGREYYNEQFF. In DNA form, the CDR3 reads TGTGCCAGCAGCTTAGCTGGGCGGGAGTATTACAATGAGCAGTTCTTC.

The chain uses TRBV9 and TRBJ2-7, with 7 positions matching TRBD2. Germline loops: CDR1 SGDLS, CDR2 YYNGEE. The CDR3 is 16 residues long. The junction had 12 bases not matched to a gene; V was cut back by 3 bases and J by 3 bases. The CDR3 protein is CASSDTLAGDDYEQYF. DNA of the CDR3: TGTGCCAGCAGCGACACCTTAGCGGGTGACGACTACGAGCAGTACTTC. The full variable domain, in which reference TRBV9 and TRBJ2-7 provide the parts outside the CDR3, is DSGVTQTPKHLITATGQRVTLRCSPRSGDLSVYWYQQSLDQGLQFLIQYYNGEERAKGNILERFSAQQFPDLHSELNLSSLELGDSALYFCASSDTLAGDDYEQYFGPGTRLTVT.

The table lists this clonotype with many counts. The chain recombines TRBV4-2 with TRBJ2-2, with a tentative D call TRBD2 (6 bases). Per germline, CDR1 LGHNA and CDR2 YNFKEQ. This CDR3 region has 16 residues. The ends were cut back, 2 bases at V and 4 bases at J, with 14 bases in the middle. The CDR3 DNA reads as TGTGCCAGCAGCCAACATCGGGGGATTCCCACCGGGGAGCTGTTTTTT. Translating it yields CASSQHRGIPTGELFF.

This clonotype was seen many times. The chain joins TRBV29-1 to TRBJ2-7; 9 bases are shared with TRBD1. There are 13 residues in the CDR3. After removal of 7 bases from V and 2 bases from J, the junction contained 6 bases not matched to a gene. Germline loops: CDR1 SQVTM, CDR2 ANQGSEA. The DNA of the CDR3 is TGCAGCGCCCCCGGGACAGGGCCCTACGAGCAGTACTTC. Translation gives CSAPGTGPYEQYF.

Ten or more counts support this clonotype. The chain links TRBV10-3 to TRBJ2-3; D tentatively reads TRBD1 or TRBD2 (5 bases each). The germline CDR1 and CDR2 sequences are ENHRY and SYGVKD. The CDR3 loop spans 14 amino acids. The V end was cut by 4 bases, the J end by 5 bases, with 13 bases between. The CDR3 sequence is CAISVEGQGDTQYF. The CDR3 DNA reads as TGTGCCATCAGTGTAGAGGGCCAGGGAGATACGCAGTATTTT.

The chain couples TRBV4-1 to TRBJ2-3, with D perhaps given as TRBD1 or TRBD2 (6 bases each). V was trimmed by 4 bases and J by 0 bases, leaving 11 bases between them. The CDR3 has 15 residues. Germline V CDR1 and CDR2: MGHRA, YSYEKL. DNA of the CDR3: TGCGCCAGCAGCCTTAGGGGGGCTAGCACAGATACGCAGTATTTT. It is translated as CASSLRGASTDTQYF.

The chain employs TRBV27 and TRBJ2-5; D is possibly TRBD1 (6 bases). Germline-derived CDR1 and CDR2 are MNHEY and SMNVEV (reference sequence). The CDR3 is 16 amino acids. Trimming pared 4 bases from V and 1 base from J, leaving 16 bases between. CDR3 sequence reads: CASSSQSPGVQETQYF. CDR3 nucleotides: TGTGCCAGCAGTTCTCAGTCACCAGGGGTCCAAGAGACCCAGTACTTC.

This clonotype was detected many times. V is TRBV29-1 and J is TRBJ2-2; 7 nucleotides line up with TRBD2. Germline V lookup: CDR1 SQVTM, CDR2 ANQGSEA. CDR3 length: 13 residues. J was trimmed by 5 bases and V by 4 bases; bases with no gene match: 4. CDR3 loop: CSVVSGRTGELFF. CDR3 coding DNA: TGCAGCGTTGTTAGCGGGCGGACCGGGGAGCTGTTTTTT.

This clonotype was observed many times. The chain is built from TRBV11-2 and TRBJ2-1; a weak D match, TRBD2 (5 bases). V lost 0 bases, J lost 3 bases, and 15 bases lay in between. This CDR3 has 17 amino acids. Per germline, CDR1 SGHAT and CDR2 FQNNGV. The CDR3 DNA reads TGTGCCAGCAGCTTAGACACCACACCACGGGACTACAATGAGCAGTTCTTC. Translated: CASSLDTTPRDYNEQFF.

This clonotype has ten or more counts. The rearrangement uses TRBV12-3 or TRBV12-4 and TRBJ2-2; tentatively, D is TRBD1 (6 bases). The germline V and J ends were trimmed by 2 bases and 5 bases, with 12 bases remaining between them. The CDR3 length is 15 residues. The chain's CDR3 is CASSLWAGDTGELFF. The CDR3 nucleotides read TGTGCCAGCAGTTTATGGGCAGGGGATACCGGGGAGCTGTTTTTT.

A few counts support this clonotype. The CDR3 sequence is CSANQPQHF. CDR3 DNA sequence: TGCAGCGCCAATCAGCCCCAGCATTTT. V usage is TRBV29-1 and J usage is TRBJ1-5; no reliable D call. The CDR3 has 9 amino acids. V lost 7 bases and J lost 3, with 1 base in between. The germline V gene has CDR1 SQVTM and CDR2 ANQGSEA. The full variable domain, with the rest looked up from reference TRBV29-1 and TRBJ1-5, is SAVISQKPSRDICQRGTSLTIQCQVDSQVTMMFWYRQQPGQSLTLIATANQGSEATYESGFVIDKFPISRPNLTFSTLTVSNMSPEDSSIYLCSANQPQHFGDGTRLSIL.

The CDR3, as DNA: TGTGCCAGCAGCCAGGGACGGGGAAACTATGGCTACACCTTC. Amino acid sequence: CASSQGRGNYGYTF. V gene TRBV5-5 combines with J gene TRBJ1-2; a possible D gene is TRBD1 (5 bases). V shed 4 bases and J shed 2 bases, with 12 bases lying between them. The germline V gene encodes CDR1 SGHKS and CDR2 YYEKEE (reference sequence). This CDR3 is 14 amino acids long.

This clonotype has just a few counts. The V gene is TRBV6-6, the J gene TRBJ1-1; the match to TRBD1 covers 7 bases. V was clipped by 6 bases and J by 8 bases; unmatched bases: 3. Germline CDR1 is MNHNY and CDR2 is SVGAGI (reference sequence). The CDR3 runs to 11 residues. The CDR3 coding sequence is TGTGCCAGCAGCCCGACAGGGGAAGCTTTCTTT. Residues: CASSPTGEAFF.

This chain uses TRBV6-2 or TRBV6-3 with TRBJ1-4; D may be TRBD1 (5 bases). The V and J ends lost 6 bases and 5 bases respectively, with 16 bases between them. From germline, CDR1 is MNHEY and CDR2 SVGEGT. The CDR3 consists of 15 residues. CDR3 DNA sequence: TGTGCCAGCAGAGGAGGGGAGTCCCCCAATGAAAAACTGTTTTTT. It specifies CASRGGESPNEKLFF.

This clonotype was seen only a few times. The chain joins TRBV11-2 to TRBJ2-3; 11 bases line up with TRBD1. Germline V CDR1 and CDR2: SGHAT, FQNNGV. V lost 4 bases and J lost 1; bases outside the gene matches: 4. This CDR3 is 16 amino acids long. CDR3 sequence (DNA): TGTGCCAGCAGCTCCCGGACAGGGGGCCGCACAGATACGCAGTATTTT. Its protein is CASSSRTGGRTDTQYF.

This clonotype was found once. This chain links TRBV6-2 or TRBV6-3 with TRBJ1-5; a possible D gene is TRBD1 (6 bases). The germline V gene has CDR1 MNHEY and CDR2 SVGEGT. This CDR3 comprises 14 residues. Trimming took off 9 bases at V and 0 bases at J, with 12 bases between the two ends. This CDR3 reads CASWTAFSNQPQHF. For the CDR3, the DNA is TGTGCCAGTTGGACAGCTTTTAGCAATCAGCCCCAGCATTTT.